Presented here are 6 T cell receptor beta chains from one specimen sequenced in a study of graft-versus-host responses after intestinal transplantation. Their antigen targets remain unknown. Assay used: immunoSEQ multiplex PCR; TCRdb lists only in-frame clones, some missing. The repertoire consists of tens of thousands of clones, with more than 70% occurring once and the leading ten covering 2.5%. Here the sequenced sample was unstimulated CD8+ T cells sorted from spleen or lymph node cells, taken before intestinal transplant. The receptors were gathered from a human donor who received an intestinal transplant.

The rearrangement uses TRBV27 and TRBJ1-4, with TRBD1 matching over 8 bases. The CDR3 is made up of 13 amino acids. The germline CDR1 and CDR2 sequences are MNHEY and SMNVEV (reference sequence). J was trimmed by 14 bases and V by 5 bases; bases with no gene match: 10. The CDR3 here is CASSPTGGRNLFF. Here the CDR3 DNA reads TGTGCCAGCAGTCCCACAGGGGGTCGAAACCTGTTTTTT.

The chain is built from TRBV6-6 and TRBJ1-2; D is perhaps TRBD1 (6 bases). This CDR3 region has 15 residues. The V and J ends lost 6 bases and 0 bases respectively, with 14 bases between them. CDR1 and CDR2 (germline): MNHNY, SVGAGI (reference sequence). CDR3 region: CASSTYRETNYGYTF. The CDR3 region has the DNA TGTGCCAGCAGCACATACAGGGAGACTAACTATGGCTACACCTTC.

This chain joins TRBV9 and TRBJ2-1; 9 nucleotides align to TRBD2. In germline, CDR1 is SGDLS, CDR2 YYNGEE. V lost 3 bases, J lost 5 bases, and 3 bases stayed unmatched. The CDR3 has 14 amino acids. The CDR3 reads CASSGGLADNEQFF. CDR3 nucleotide sequence: TGTGCCAGCAGCGGGGGACTAGCAGACAATGAGCAGTTCTTC.

This clone is medium-sized (0.01 to 0.1%). J is TRBJ2-1 and V is TRBV4-2, with TRBD2 matching over 10 bases. The trim removed 0 bases at V and 4 bases at J, leaving 0 bases unmatched. CDR3 size: 15 residues. Germline V CDR1 and CDR2: LGHNA, YNFKEQ. The CDR3 is CASSQETSGYNEQFF. The CDR3 bases are TGTGCCAGCAGCCAAGAGACTAGCGGGTACAATGAGCAGTTCTTC.

This clone is a singleton in its sample. This chain uses TRBV4-1 with TRBJ2-7; D possibly corresponds to TRBD2 (5 bases). V lost 2 bases to trimming and J lost 2 bases, with 13 bases between them. This CDR3 comprises 15 residues. Germline V gene sequence: CDR1 MGHRA, CDR2 YSYEKL. The CDR3 sequence is CASSQRMGVAYEQYF. The CDR3 DNA is TGCGCCAGCAGCCAAAGGATGGGAGTAGCCTACGAGCAGTACTTC.

The gene calls are TRBV9 and TRBJ1-1; D gene ambiguous. This CDR3 comprises 13 residues. CDR1 and CDR2 (germline): SGDLS, YYNGEE. Between the trimmed V and J ends, which lost 3 bases and 1 base, there was a span of 7 bases. The CDR3 reads CASSEQQNTEAFF. CDR3 DNA sequence: TGTGCCAGCAGCGAACAGCAGAACACTGAAGCTTTCTTT. The whole variable domain, remainder taken from reference TRBV9 and TRBJ1-1, is DSGVTQTPKHLITATGQRVTLRCSPRSGDLSVYWYQQSLDQGLQFLIQYYNGEERAKGNILERFSAQQFPDLHSELNLSSLELGDSALYFCASSEQQNTEAFFGQGTRLTVV.